Included here is one T cell receptor beta chain sequence, with context. What it binds is unknown. Clones were read by immunoSEQ multiplex PCR, and TCRdb kept only the in-frame ones, dropping some. The sample records 2 million to 2.5 million clones, roughly 90% being singletons. This sample is part of a study of shared clonotypes between healthy human individuals. General study points: The generation probabilities recorded for non-shared clonotypes fell below those of clonotypes shared by all four donors. Larger estimated richness was generally recorded for naive subsets relative to memory subsets. Among donors, the sharing of clonotypes was expected to be influenced by sequencing depth.

Each sample came from a Caucasian adult donor living in Nashville, Tennessee. This TCR derives from a man aged 18 to 30 in good health. Some clones in this sample may be carry-over from other donors' samples. Sequencing was performed on naive CD4+ T cells from PBMCs. Subset in this sample: CD45RA+ positively selected.

The CDR3: CASSQAAEGGLYNEQFF. As DNA, the CDR3 is TGTGCCAGCAGCCAAGCCGCGGAGGGGGGCCTTTACAATGAGCAGTTCTTC. This chain links TRBV4-2 with TRBJ2-1; D is perhaps TRBD1 or TRBD2 (6 bases each). This CDR3 comprises 17 residues. Trimming left V 1 base short and J 4 bases short, with 17 bases between. Germline CDR1 reads LGHNA; CDR2 reads YNFKEQ.